The present TCR beta chain was sequenced within a study of T cells in Graves' hyperthyroidism and ophthalmopathy. General study results and limits: Ophthalmopathy and stable hyperthyroidism were told apart by a 13 V-J model.

The CDR3 totals 15 residues. The germline gives CDR1 SGHVS, CDR2 FNYEAQ. V trimming: 2 bases; J trimming: 5 bases; junction bases outside the gene matches: 8. The TCR beta CDR3 regions underwent amplification using RNA transcripts as the source. First-round RT-PCR with HTBI primers amplified the TCR CDR3 region. TCRdb reanalysed the multiplex PCR reads using MiXCR and keeps one entry per CDR3 protein. The sample holds approximately 330,000 distinct CDR3 sequences, roughly 15% seen once. Patients having uncontrolled infection, another autoimmune disease, pregnancy or lactation were not included. Clinicians diagnosed patients from clinical symptoms, serum thyroxine and TRAb, thyroid ultrasound and orbital computed tomography. Note on this clonotype: Its antigen remains unidentified.

The chain uses TRBV7-6 and TRBJ2-7; 8 nucleotides agree with TRBD2. This TCR derives from a woman aged 35 to 49 with Graves' ophthalmopathy. The sequenced sample consisted of blood. The CDR3 here is CASSLTGSGSDEQYF. CDR3 sequence (DNA): TGTGCCAGCAGCTTAACAGGCAGCGGGAGCGACGAGCAGTACTTC.